Shown below are 4 T cell receptor beta chains from a single sample sequenced in a study of patients and donors after allogeneic stem cell transplantation. TCRdb reprocessed the RT-PCR reads with MiXCR, giving one entry per CDR3 protein. The sample lists 900,000 to 1,000,000 distinct CDR3 sequences; under 20% were seen once. Input material: blood, either unsorted or a sorted T cell fraction (not recorded which). Receptor source: a human donor who was either an allogeneic HSCT recipient or a stem cell or donor lymphocyte infusion donor (not recorded which). It is not recorded whose cells these are; they may come from a transplant donor.

This chain joins TRBV6-5 and TRBJ2-2; the D gene could be TRBD1 or TRBD2 (5 bases each). Per germline, CDR1 MNHEY and CDR2 SVGAGI. The V gene lost 4 bases and the J gene lost 3 bases, with 12 bases spanning the gap. The CDR3 spans 15 residues. The CDR3 sequence is CASSSRVRDTGELFF. The CDR3 nucleotides read TGTGCCAGCAGTTCCAGGGTGCGGGACACCGGGGAGCTGTTTTTT.

At least ten counts were recorded for this clonotype. The V call is TRBV24-1, the J call TRBJ2-3; D is ambiguous. The V end lost 2 bases, the J end lost 0 bases, and 2 bases lay between the germline ends. The CDR3 extends over 13 amino acids. CDR1 and CDR2 from the germline V gene are KGHDR and SFDVKD. The CDR3 bases are TGTGCCACCAGTGATTCTAGCACAGATACGCAGTATTTT. Translated: CATSDSSTDTQYF.

The CDR3, as DNA: TGTGCCACCAGTGATTCACCAAGGTCCACTGAAGCTTTCTTT. Translating it yields CATSDSPRSTEAFF. The chain is built from TRBV24-1 and TRBJ1-1; D unresolved. Germline V gene sequence: CDR1 KGHDR, CDR2 SFDVKD. V shed 2 bases and J shed 4 bases, with 10 bases lying between them. This CDR3 is 14 amino acids long.

The chain has TRBV4-1 and TRBJ2-5, with 8 positions matching TRBD1. Trimming at V came to 3 bases and at J to 5 bases, leaving 5 bases not matched to a gene. The CDR3 totals 14 residues. The germline V gene has CDR1 MGHRA and CDR2 YSYEKL. The chain's CDR3 is CASSHTGGRETQYF. The CDR3 DNA is TGCGCCAGCAGCCACACAGGGGGGCGGGAGACCCAGTACTTC.